A selection of T cell receptor beta chains follows, all from one sample in a study of brain metastases from non-small cell lung cancer. The method was immunoSEQ multiplex PCR; TCRdb's version includes in-frame clones alone and lacks a portion of them. The sample lists around 1,900 clones, 84% seen once, with about 15% in the top ten. Sequenced material: primary lung tumor tissue. All receptors derive from a donor older than 35 with non-small cell lung cancer. Both conserved end residues are part of each CDR3. A D gene is named only where the DNA matches it firmly. A clone size is listed for some rows: how often the clone was seen (once, few, many), or a class if it is expanded.

V gene,CDR3 length,clone size,J gene,D gene,CDR3 DNA,CDR3 protein
TRBV18,15,-,TRBJ2-7,TRBD2,TGTGCCAGCTCACCACCTAGCGGGAACTTGGACGAGCAGTACTTC,CASSPPSGNLDEQYF
TRBV9,14,-,TRBJ2-7,-,TGTGCCAGCAGCCTAGGACCAAATTTCTACGAGCAGTACTTC,CASSLGPNFYEQYF
TRBV6-2/TRBV6-3,15,-,TRBJ2-1,-,TGTGCCAGCCGCCAACTAGGGAACTTTCCCAATGAGCAGTTCTTC,CASRQLGNFPNEQFF
TRBV15,16,-,TRBJ1-1,TRBD1,TGTGCCACCAGCAGAGGGGACAGGGGTATACTTCGTGAAGCTTTCTTT,CATSRGDRGILREAFF
TRBV5-1,18,-,TRBJ2-3,-,TGCGCCAGCAGCTTGGAAGGACTACAAGGAGAAGGCCCAGATACGCAGTATTTT,CASSLEGLQGEGPDTQYF
TRBV10-2,13,-,TRBJ1-2,-,TGCGCCAGCAGGGGTTGGGGGCACTATGGCTACACCTTC,CASRGWGHYGYTF
TRBV9,15,-,TRBJ1-1,-,TGTGCCAGCAGCGTAGGAAGTCTGGGGAACACTGAAGCTTTCTTT,CASSVGSLGNTEAFF
TRBV7-6,14,-,TRBJ2-7,-,TGTGCCAGCAGCTTAGAAACGGGGAGGTACGAGCAGTACTTC,CASSLETGRYEQYF
TRBV29-1,13,-,TRBJ1-6,TRBD1,TGCAGCGTTTTGACAGGGAGTAATTCACCCCTCCACTTT,CSVLTGSNSPLHF
TRBV19,15,-,TRBJ1-6,TRBD1,TGTGCCAGTAGCGGGGACAGCTCCTATAATTCACCCCTCCACTTT,CASSGDSSYNSPLHF
TRBV6-8,15,-,TRBJ2-1,TRBD2,TGTGCCAGCAGTTACGAGCGGGAGGGCCCCAATAAGCAGTTCTTC,CASSYEREGPNKQFF
TRBV11-3,14,-,TRBJ2-2,-,TGTGCCACTGCCGTTCTGGCGAACACCGGGGAGCTGTTTTTT,CATAVLANTGELFF
TRBV24-1,15,once,TRBJ1-2,TRBD1,TGTGCCACCAGGGGGACAGGGGTGAGAAACTATGGCTACACCTTC,CATRGTGVRNYGYTF
TRBV7-6,10,once,TRBJ2-1,-,TGTGCCAGCAGCTTTAATGAGCAGTTCTTC,CASSFNEQFF
TRBV6-5,13,-,TRBJ1-2,-,TGTGCCAGCAGAAAGACCGGGAGAGGTGGCTACACCTTC,CASRKTGRGGYTF
TRBV19,14,-,TRBJ1-1,TRBD1,TGTGCCAGTACCCCTCAGGGGGACTACACTGAAGCTTTCTTT,CASTPQGDYTEAFF
TRBV5-1,14,-,TRBJ2-5,-,TGCGCCAGCAGCTTTACACAATACCCAGAGACCCAGTACTTC,CASSFTQYPETQYF
TRBV18,15,-,TRBJ1-6,-,TGTGCCAGCTCACCTGGGAGACCTGATAATTCACCCCTCCACTTT,CASSPGRPDNSPLHF
TRBV4-1,16,-,TRBJ2-1,TRBD2,TGCGCCAGCAGCCAAGTTTCTAGCGGATTCTACAATGAGCAGTTCTTC,CASSQVSSGFYNEQFF
TRBV19,12,-,TRBJ2-5,-,TGTGCCAGTAGTATCCACCAAGAGACCCAGTACTTC,CASSIHQETQYF
TRBV10-1,15,-,TRBJ2-1,-,TGCGCCAGCAGCCGGGACCTTGGGGGCCACAATGAGCAGTTCTTC,CASSRDLGGHNEQFF
TRBV3-1/TRBV3-2,11,-,TRBJ2-3,-,TGTGCCAGCAGAGGAACAGATACGCAGTATTTT,CASRGTDTQYF
TRBV27,14,few,TRBJ2-7,-,TGTGCCAGCAGTATTTCTCTAGACTCCTACGAGCAGTACTTC,CASSISLDSYEQYF
TRBV18,13,-,TRBJ2-5,-,TGTGCCAGCTCACCACAGAACCAAGAGACCCAGTACTTC,CASSPQNQETQYF
TRBV24-1,15,few,TRBJ2-5,-,TGTGCCACCAGTGCTACACAAAGTCGGGGAGAGACCCAGTACTTC,CATSATQSRGETQYF
TRBV6-6,15,-,TRBJ2-5,TRBD1,TGTGCCAGCAGTTACTCGACCGGGACAGGTGGGATCCAGTACTTC,CASSYSTGTGGIQYF
TRBV6-5,11,once,TRBJ2-7,-,TGTGCCAGCAGTTACGGGGGGAAGCAGTACTTC,CASSYGGKQYF
TRBV5-1,15,-,TRBJ2-2,-,TGCGCCAGCAGCTTGGCCAGTAGTATGTCCGGGGAGCTGTTTTTT,CASSLASSMSGELFF
TRBV7-2,16,once,TRBJ2-3,TRBD2,TGTGCCAGCAGCTTAAGAAGCGGGAGGAATACAGATACGCAGTATTTT,CASSLRSGRNTDTQYF
TRBV5-1,17,few,TRBJ2-3,TRBD2,TGCGCCAGCAGCCCCGGACTAGCGGGAGGGAGCGGAGATACGCAGTATTTT,CASSPGLAGGSGDTQYF
TRBV14,19,-,TRBJ2-6,-,TGTGCCAGCAGCTTGAGGGCCCAGGACAGCCAATCTGGGGCCAACGTCCTGACTTTC,CASSLRAQDSQSGANVLTF